The subject of this entry is one T cell receptor (beta chain). Its antigen is still unknown. These data belong to a study of post-analysis software for immune sequencing data. Study-wide background: Relapsing-remitting, secondary progressive and progressive-relapsing forms made up the multiple sclerosis disease courses. The study, taken as a whole, reports: About 5 TRBV segments appeared more often in patients than in controls, and TRBV5-6, TRBV5-1 and TRBV20-1 were among these. Under F measure analysis, samples from one preparation batch co-clustered strongly. Controls' normalized Chao1 diversity significantly exceeded that of multiple sclerosis patients.

Libraries were made from TCR beta cDNA, and they carried unique molecular identifiers. Via MiXCR, TCRdb re-called the PCR reads, giving one row per CDR3 protein. The repertoire has about 810,000 distinct CDR3 sequences, 53% of them found once; the top ten carry roughly 4.4%. The V gene's germline CDR1 is SGHRS and CDR2 YFSETQ. The length of the CDR3 is 17 residues. V lost 5 bases, J lost 0 bases, and 18 bases lay in between. The chain joins TRBV5-1 to TRBJ2-1; D gene unclear. The sample consisted of blood. This receptor was obtained from a girl under 18 with multiple sclerosis. CDR3 sequence: CASRNPARYPSYNEQFF. CDR3 bases: TGCGCCAGCAGGAACCCGGCCCGGTACCCCTCCTACAATGAGCAGTTCTTC.